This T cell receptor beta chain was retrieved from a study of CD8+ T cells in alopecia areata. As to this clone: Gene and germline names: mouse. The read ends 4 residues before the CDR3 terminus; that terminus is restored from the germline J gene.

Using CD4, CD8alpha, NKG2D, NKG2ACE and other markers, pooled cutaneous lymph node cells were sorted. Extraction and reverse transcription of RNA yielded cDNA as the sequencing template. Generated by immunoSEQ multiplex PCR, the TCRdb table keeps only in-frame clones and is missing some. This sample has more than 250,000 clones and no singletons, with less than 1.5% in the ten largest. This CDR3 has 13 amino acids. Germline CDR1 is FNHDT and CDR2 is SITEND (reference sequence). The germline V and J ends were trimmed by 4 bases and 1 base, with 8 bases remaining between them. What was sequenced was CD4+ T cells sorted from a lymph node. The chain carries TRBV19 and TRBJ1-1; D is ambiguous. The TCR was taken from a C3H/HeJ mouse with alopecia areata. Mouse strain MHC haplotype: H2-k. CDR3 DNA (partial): TGTGCCAGCAGTCAACGACAAAACACA. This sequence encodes CASSQRQNT. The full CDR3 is CASSQRQNTEVFF.